This entry concerns a single T cell receptor beta chain. The data derive from a study of blood T cell repertoires in COVID-19. CDR3 length equals 15 residues. Per germline, CDR1 SGHTA and CDR2 FQGTGA. The V segment lost 5 bases and the J segment 10 bases; nucleotides outside the gene matches: 16. Data came from immunoSEQ multiplex PCR; TCRdb stores just in-frame clones and leaves some out. The table has 150,000 to 200,000 clones, more than 75% seen once. The material sequenced was peripheral blood. The sequence came from a woman aged 40 to 55 with COVID-19, enrolled during active disease. The gene calls are TRBV7-3 and TRBJ1-2, with TRBD1 matching 7 bases. Here the CDR3 reads CASSANPGAGTDYTF. The DNA for the CDR3 is TGTGCCAGCAGCGCCAACCCCGGGGCAGGGACAGACTACACCTTC. The whole variable domain, remainder taken from reference TRBV7-3 and TRBJ1-2, is GAGVSQTPSNKVTEKGKYVELRCDPISGHTALYWYRQSLGQGPEFLIYFQGTGAADDSGLPNDRFFAVRPEGSVSTLKIQRTERGDSAVYLCASSANPGAGTDYTFGSGTRLTVV.